The 10 T cell receptor beta chains presented below share a single source sample, sequenced in a study of identical twins. TCRdb reprocessed the 5' RACE reads with MiXCR, giving one entry per CDR3 protein. This sample has about 340,000 distinct CDR3 sequences; 9% to 15% occur once, and the top ten carry approximately 7.5%. This same sample was also part of a study on yellow fever vaccine responses in identical twins.

Sequencing used CD8+ T cells sorted from blood. The receptors originated from a woman under 30 in good health.

The gene calls are TRBV7-9 and TRBJ2-1, with 10 bases lining up with TRBD2. The V segment lost 5 bases and the J segment 4 bases; nucleotides outside the gene matches: 8. CDR3 length equals 16 residues. Germline V lookup: CDR1 SEHNR, CDR2 FQNEAQ (reference sequence). The chain's CDR3 is CASSPTGTSEYNEQFF. The CDR3 DNA is TGTGCCAGCAGCCCGACCGGGACTAGCGAGTACAATGAGCAGTTCTTC.

The gene calls are TRBV9 and TRBJ2-7; TRBD2 is a possible D gene (5 bases). The V and J ends lost 4 bases and 3 bases respectively, with 14 bases between them. This CDR3 spans 14 amino acids. Germline values: CDR1 SGDLS, CDR2 YYNGEE. CDR3 in DNA: TGTGCCAGCAGCTTCTCATTTGAGGGCTACGAGCAGTACTTC. It codes for CASSFSFEGYEQYF.

This clonotype was detected a few times. The genes are TRBV2 and TRBJ2-3; 10 positions agree with TRBD2. This CDR3 contains 16 residues. Germline values: CDR1 SNHLY, CDR2 FYNNEI. V gave up 6 bases and J gave up 4 bases; unmatched junction bases: 10. As DNA, the CDR3 is TGTGCCAGCAGCCAGCGGGAGGGTCTGGGAGCAGATACGCAGTATTTT. Protein: CASSQREGLGADTQYF.

The gene calls are TRBV20-1 and TRBJ2-1; 9 bases line up with TRBD1. CDR1 and CDR2 from the germline V gene are DFQATT and SNEGSKA (reference sequence). This CDR3 has 12 residues. After removal of 6 bases from V and 9 bases from J, the junction contained 6 bases not matched to a gene. CDR3 region: CSALQGAGEQFF. Here the CDR3 DNA reads TGCAGTGCGCTACAGGGGGCCGGTGAGCAGTTCTTC.

This chain connects TRBV12-3 or TRBV12-4 to TRBJ1-4; D is possibly TRBD1 (6 bases). The ends were cut back, 6 bases at V and 7 bases at J, with 15 bases in the middle. The CDR3 consists of 14 residues. Here the CDR3 DNA reads TGTGCCAGCAGACCACAGGGAGGTGGTGAAAAACTGTTTTTT. Amino acid sequence: CASRPQGGGEKLFF.

The chain joins TRBV7-9 to TRBJ1-1, with no clear D. The V gene's germline CDR1 is SEHNR and CDR2 FQNEAQ (reference sequence). This CDR3 spans 14 amino acids. Trimming cost V 7 bases and J 5 bases, with 17 bases left between them. The CDR3 DNA sequence: TGTGCCAGCACCCCTCGGACGGGAGGGACTGAAGCTTTCTTT. This encodes CASTPRTGGTEAFF. Complete variable domain (other parts from reference TRBV7-9 and TRBJ1-1): DTGVSQNPRHKITKRGQNVTFRCDPISEHNRLYWYRQTLGQGPEFLTYFQNEAQLEKSRLLSDRFSAERPKGSFSTLEIQRTEQGDSAMYLCASTPRTGGTEAFFGQGTRLTVV.

The chain couples TRBV7-9 to TRBJ2-3; D possibly corresponds to TRBD1 (6 bases). Germline V gene sequence: CDR1 SEHNR, CDR2 FQNEAQ (reference sequence). V shed 5 bases and J shed 4 bases, with 7 bases lying between them. This CDR3 region has 12 residues. CDR3 protein: CASSTGSDTQYF. Here the CDR3 DNA reads TGTGCCAGCAGCACAGGGTCAGATACGCAGTATTTT. Full variable domain (remainder filled in from reference TRBV7-9 and TRBJ2-3): DTGVSQNPRHKITKRGQNVTFRCDPISEHNRLYWYRQTLGQGPEFLTYFQNEAQLEKSRLLSDRFSAERPKGSFSTLEIQRTEQGDSAMYLCASSTGSDTQYFGPGTRLTVL.

The chain couples TRBV28 to TRBJ2-7; D could derive from TRBD1 or TRBD2 (5 bases each). The CDR3 runs to 11 residues. Germline values: CDR1 MDHEN, CDR2 SYDVKM. Trimming took 10 bases from V and 3 from J, leaving 10 bases between them. The CDR3 is CATGTFYEQYF. The CDR3 coding sequence is TGTGCCACCGGGACCTTCTACGAGCAGTACTTC.

This clonotype was detected only a few times. The chain uses TRBV20-1 and TRBJ2-3; unclear D gene. The germline CDR1 and CDR2 sequences are DFQATT and SNEGSKA (reference sequence). V gave up 0 bases and J gave up 0 bases, with 19 bases separating them. CDR3 size: 18 residues. In DNA form, the CDR3 reads TGCAGTGCTAGAGAAGGCGGACGTGGACCTTCTAGCACAGATACGCAGTATTTT. Translated, it gives CSAREGGRGPSSTDTQYF.

V is TRBV4-1 and J is TRBJ2-4; 8 nucleotides line up with TRBD1. From germline, CDR1 is MGHRA and CDR2 YSYEKL. After removal of 1 base from V and 1 base from J, the junction contained 0 bases not matched to a gene. The CDR3 loop spans 15 amino acids. The CDR3 here is CASSQGQGAKNIQYF. The CDR3 coding sequence is TGCGCCAGCAGCCAAGGACAGGGGGCCAAAAACATTCAGTACTTC.